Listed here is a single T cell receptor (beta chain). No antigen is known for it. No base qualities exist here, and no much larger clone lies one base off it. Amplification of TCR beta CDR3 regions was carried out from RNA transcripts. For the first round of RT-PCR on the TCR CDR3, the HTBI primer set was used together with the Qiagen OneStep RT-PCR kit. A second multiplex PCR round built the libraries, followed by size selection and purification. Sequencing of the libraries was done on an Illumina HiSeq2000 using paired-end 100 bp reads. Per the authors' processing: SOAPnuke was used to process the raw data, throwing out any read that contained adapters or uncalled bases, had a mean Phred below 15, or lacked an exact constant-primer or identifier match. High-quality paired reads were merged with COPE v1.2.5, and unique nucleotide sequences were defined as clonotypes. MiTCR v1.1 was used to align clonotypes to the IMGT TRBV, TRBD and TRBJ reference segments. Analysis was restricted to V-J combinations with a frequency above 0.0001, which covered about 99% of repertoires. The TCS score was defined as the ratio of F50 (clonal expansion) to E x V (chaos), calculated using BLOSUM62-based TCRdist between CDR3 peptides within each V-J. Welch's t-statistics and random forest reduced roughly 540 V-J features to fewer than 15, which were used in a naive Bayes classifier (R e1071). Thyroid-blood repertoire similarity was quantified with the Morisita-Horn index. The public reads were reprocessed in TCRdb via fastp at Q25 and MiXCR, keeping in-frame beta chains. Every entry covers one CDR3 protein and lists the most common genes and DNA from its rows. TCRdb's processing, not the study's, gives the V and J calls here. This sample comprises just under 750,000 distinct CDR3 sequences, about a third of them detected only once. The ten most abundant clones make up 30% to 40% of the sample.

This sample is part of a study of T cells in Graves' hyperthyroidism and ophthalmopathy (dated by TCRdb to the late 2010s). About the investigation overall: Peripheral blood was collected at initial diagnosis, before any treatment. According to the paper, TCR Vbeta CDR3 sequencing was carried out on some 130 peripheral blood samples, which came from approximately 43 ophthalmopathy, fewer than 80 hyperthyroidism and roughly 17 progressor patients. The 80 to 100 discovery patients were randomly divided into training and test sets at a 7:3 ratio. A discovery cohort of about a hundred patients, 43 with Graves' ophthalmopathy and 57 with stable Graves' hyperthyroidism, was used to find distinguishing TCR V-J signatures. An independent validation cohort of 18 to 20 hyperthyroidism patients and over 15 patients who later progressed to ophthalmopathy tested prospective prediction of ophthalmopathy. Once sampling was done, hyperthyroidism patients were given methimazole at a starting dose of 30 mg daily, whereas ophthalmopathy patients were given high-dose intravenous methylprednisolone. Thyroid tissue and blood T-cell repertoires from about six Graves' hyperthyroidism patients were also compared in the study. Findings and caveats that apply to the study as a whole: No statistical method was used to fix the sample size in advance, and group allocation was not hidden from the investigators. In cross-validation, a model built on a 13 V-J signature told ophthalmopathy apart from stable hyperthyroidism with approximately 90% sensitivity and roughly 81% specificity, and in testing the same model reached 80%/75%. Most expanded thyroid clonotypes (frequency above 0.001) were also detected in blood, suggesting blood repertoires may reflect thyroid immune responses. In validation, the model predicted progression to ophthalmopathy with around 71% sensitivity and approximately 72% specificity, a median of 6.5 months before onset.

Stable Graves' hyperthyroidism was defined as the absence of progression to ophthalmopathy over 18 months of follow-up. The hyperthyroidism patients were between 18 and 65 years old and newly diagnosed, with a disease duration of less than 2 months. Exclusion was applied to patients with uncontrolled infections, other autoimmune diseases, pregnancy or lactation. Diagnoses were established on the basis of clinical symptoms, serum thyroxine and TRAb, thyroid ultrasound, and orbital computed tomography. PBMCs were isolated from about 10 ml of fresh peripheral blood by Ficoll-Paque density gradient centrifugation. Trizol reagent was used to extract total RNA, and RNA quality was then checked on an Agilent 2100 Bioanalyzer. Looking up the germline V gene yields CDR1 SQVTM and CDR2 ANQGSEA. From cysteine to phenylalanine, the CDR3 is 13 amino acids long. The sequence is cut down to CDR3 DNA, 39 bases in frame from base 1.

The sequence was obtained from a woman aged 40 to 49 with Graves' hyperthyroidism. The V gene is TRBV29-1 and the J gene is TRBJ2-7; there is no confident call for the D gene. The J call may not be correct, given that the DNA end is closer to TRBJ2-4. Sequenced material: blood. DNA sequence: TGCAGCGTTTGGTCCTTAGCCAAAAACATTCAGTACTTC. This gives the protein CSVWSLAKNIQYF.